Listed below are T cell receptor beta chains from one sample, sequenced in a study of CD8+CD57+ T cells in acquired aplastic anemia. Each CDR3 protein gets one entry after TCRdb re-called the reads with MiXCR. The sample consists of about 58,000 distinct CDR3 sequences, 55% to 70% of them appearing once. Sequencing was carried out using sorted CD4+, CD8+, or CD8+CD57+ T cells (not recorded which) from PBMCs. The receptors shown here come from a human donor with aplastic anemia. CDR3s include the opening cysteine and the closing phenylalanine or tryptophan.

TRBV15 CATSRGDSNQPQHF
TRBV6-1 CASTPSVSNYGYTF
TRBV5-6 CASSFGTGVANEQFF
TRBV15 CATSEDRGRYEQYF
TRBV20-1 CSARGEETFYGYTF
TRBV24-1 CATSDQGLADNEQFF
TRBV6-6 CASSYLTAQETQYF
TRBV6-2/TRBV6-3 CASSYVTSRGNEQFF
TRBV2 CASSQALSSYGYTF
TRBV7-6 CASSWTVQETQYF
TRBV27 CASSRSGGYYGYTF
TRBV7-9 CASSPTGLEQYF
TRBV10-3 CAISAGAERGGHQPQHF
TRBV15 CATSQTSGGAYEQFF
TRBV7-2 CASSRRHGDEAFF
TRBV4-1 CASSQVQTGTYEQYF
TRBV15 CATSRDRAADTQYF
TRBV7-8 CASSLGGGLETQYF
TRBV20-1 CSASPTGEGNQPQHF
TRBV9 CASSVGTSGHEQFF
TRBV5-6 CASSPGLLGPQHF
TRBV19 CASSEGAGRNAFF
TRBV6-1 CASTDAGVYEQYF
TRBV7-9 CASSSTAAEAFF
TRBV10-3 CATSRTSDEQYF
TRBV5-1 CASMAVNTDTQYF
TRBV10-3 CATPGLAGGADTQYF
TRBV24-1 CATSDSPTVNEQFF
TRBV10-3 CAISEFTGGTEAFF
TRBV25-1 CANRGGTGDTGGLFF
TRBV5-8 CASSPWTGRNQPQHF
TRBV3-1 CASSETRTAHYGYTF
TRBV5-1 CASLGQGGDTQYF
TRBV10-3 CAIRPGLSSYEQYF
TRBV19 CASSRPNYGYTF
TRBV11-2 CASSPARGGDAYEQYF
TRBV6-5 CASSLREQGFYEQYF
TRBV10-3 CAISVRLADNEQFF
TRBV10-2 CASSESWREKLFF